The clone carrying this T cell receptor (beta chain) occurred once. Its specificity is not known. This CDR3 has 11 residues. Germline V gene lookup returns CDR1 SQVTM and CDR2 ANQGSEA. Unmatched junction bases numbered 2, after V lost 7 bases and J lost 6 bases. PCR was performed using 60 Vbeta and 13 Jbeta primers. TCRdb keeps only in-frame clones here, not all; method: immunoSEQ multiplex PCR. The repertoire consists of about 130,000 clones, with 70% occurring once and the leading ten covering about 2.2%. These data are taken from a study of cytomegalovirus exposure and HLA in healthy donors. Study-wide results and caveats: As a later analysis showed, a missense DCLRE1C variant was linked to trimming of TCR beta V- and J-genes.

The TCR comes from a woman aged 55 to 70 in good health and CMV-seropositive. Material for sequencing was PBMCs. The chain couples TRBV29-1 to TRBJ2-7; 11 positions agree with TRBD1. The CDR3 sequence: CSAGQGGEQYF. In nucleotides, the CDR3 is TGCAGCGCGGGACAGGGGGGCGAGCAGTACTTC.